Each of the 3 T cell receptor beta chains below was sequenced from the same sample in a study of blood T cell repertoires in COVID-19. The assay was immunoSEQ multiplex PCR, and TCRdb's table has in-frame clones only and misses some. The table lists tens of thousands of clones, roughly 82% of them singletons. Sample: peripheral blood. The receptors derive from a human donor in a cohort sampled during active COVID-19.

Remarks on this clone: Additional DNA sequences in this sample encode the identical CDR3. The V gene is TRBV19, the J gene TRBJ1-5; D possibly corresponds to TRBD1 (6 bases). In germline, CDR1 is LNHDA, CDR2 SQIVND (reference sequence). Trimming took 5 bases from V and 4 from J, leaving 15 bases between them. This CDR3 has 15 residues. This CDR3 reads CASSWTVYSNQPQHF. The DNA for the CDR3 is TGTGCCAGTAGTTGGACAGTGTATAGTAATCAGCCCCAGCATTTT. Using reference TRBV19 and TRBJ1-5 for the parts outside the CDR3, the full variable domain is DGGITQSPKYLFRKEGQNVTLSCEQNLNHDAMYWYRQDPGQGLRLIYYSQIVNDFQKGDIAEGYSVSREKKESFPLTVTSAQKNPTAFYLCASSWTVYSNQPQHFGDGTRLSIL.

The genes are TRBV6-6 and TRBJ2-7; possible D gene TRBD1, 6 bases. Germline loops: CDR1 MNHNY, CDR2 SVGAGI (reference sequence). V dropped 6 bases and J dropped 0 bases, with 12 bases sitting between them. The CDR3 is 14 amino acids. The CDR3, as DNA: TGTGCCAGCAGGATCGGGACAAACTCCTACGAGCAGTACTTC. This codes for CASRIGTNSYEQYF.

This clone was seen more than once but under ten times. The same CDR3 arises from other DNA sequences in this sample as well. The chain links TRBV2 to TRBJ1-6; D gene uncertain. CDR1 SNHLY and CDR2 FYNNEI come from the germline V gene. The CDR3 has 15 residues. V lost 4 bases and J lost 0, with 7 bases in between. Here the CDR3 DNA reads TGTGCCAGCAGTGCGGAGAGCTCCTATAATTCACCCCTCCACTTT. Its translation is CASSAESSYNSPLHF.